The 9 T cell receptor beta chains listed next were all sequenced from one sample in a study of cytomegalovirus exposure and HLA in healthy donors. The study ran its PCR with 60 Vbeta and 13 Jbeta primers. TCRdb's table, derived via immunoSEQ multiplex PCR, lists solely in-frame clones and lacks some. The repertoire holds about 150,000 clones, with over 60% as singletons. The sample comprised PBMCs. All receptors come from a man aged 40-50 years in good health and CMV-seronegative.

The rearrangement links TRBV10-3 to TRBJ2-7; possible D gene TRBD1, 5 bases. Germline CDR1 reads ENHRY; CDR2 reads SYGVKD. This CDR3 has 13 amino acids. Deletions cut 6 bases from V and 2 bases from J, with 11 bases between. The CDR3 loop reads CAISLTEAYEQYF. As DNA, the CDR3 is TGTGCCATCAGCTTGACAGAGGCCTACGAGCAGTACTTC.

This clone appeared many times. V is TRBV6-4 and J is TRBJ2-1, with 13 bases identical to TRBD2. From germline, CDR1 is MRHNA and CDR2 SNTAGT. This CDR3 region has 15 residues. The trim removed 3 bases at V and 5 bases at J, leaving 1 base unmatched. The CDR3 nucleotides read TGTGCCAGCAGTGAAGGGACTAGCGGGGACAATGAGCAGTTCTTC. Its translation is CASSEGTSGDNEQFF.

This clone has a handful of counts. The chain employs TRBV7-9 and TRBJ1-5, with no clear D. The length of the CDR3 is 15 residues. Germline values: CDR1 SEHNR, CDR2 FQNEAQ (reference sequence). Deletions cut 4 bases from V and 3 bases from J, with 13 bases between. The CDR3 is CASSSVENSNQPQHF. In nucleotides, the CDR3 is TGTGCCAGCAGCTCCGTAGAGAATTCCAATCAGCCCCAGCATTTT.

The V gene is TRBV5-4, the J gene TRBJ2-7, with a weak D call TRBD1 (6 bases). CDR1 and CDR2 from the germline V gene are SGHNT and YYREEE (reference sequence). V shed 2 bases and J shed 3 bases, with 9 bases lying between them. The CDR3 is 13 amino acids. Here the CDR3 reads CASSLQGSYEQYF. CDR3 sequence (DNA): TGTGCCAGCAGCTTACAGGGTAGCTACGAGCAGTACTTC.

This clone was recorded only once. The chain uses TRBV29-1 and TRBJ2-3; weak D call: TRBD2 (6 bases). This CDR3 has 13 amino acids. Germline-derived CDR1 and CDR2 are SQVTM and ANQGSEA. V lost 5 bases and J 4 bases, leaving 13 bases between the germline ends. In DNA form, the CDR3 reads TGCAGCGTTCAGGGAGCGGGCCCAGATACGCAGTATTTT. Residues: CSVQGAGPDTQYF.

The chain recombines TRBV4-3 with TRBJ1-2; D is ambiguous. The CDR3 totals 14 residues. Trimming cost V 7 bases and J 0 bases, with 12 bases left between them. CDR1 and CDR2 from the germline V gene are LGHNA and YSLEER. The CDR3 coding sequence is TGCGCCAGCACCCCCGACGGGACTAACTATGGCTACACCTTC. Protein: CASTPDGTNYGYTF.

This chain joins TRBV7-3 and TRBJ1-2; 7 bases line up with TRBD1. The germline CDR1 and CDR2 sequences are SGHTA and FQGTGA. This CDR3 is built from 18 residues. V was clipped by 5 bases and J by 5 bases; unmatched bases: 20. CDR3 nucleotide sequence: TGTGCCAGCAGCCTAGCCCCGTACCAGGGGGGTTCCGGGTATGGCTACACCTTC. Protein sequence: CASSLAPYQGGSGYGYTF.

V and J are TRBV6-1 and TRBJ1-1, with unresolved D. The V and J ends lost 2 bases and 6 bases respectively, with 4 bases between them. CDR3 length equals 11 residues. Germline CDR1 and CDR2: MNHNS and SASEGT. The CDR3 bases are TGTGCCAGCAGTGAATTCGCTGAAGCTTTCTTT. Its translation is CASSEFAEAFF.

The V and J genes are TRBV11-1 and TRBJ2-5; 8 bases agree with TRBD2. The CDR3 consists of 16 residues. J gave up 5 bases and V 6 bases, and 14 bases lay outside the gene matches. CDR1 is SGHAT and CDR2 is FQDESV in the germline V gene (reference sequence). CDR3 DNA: TGTGCCAGCAGTCATACACCGGGGGGGCCGGAGGAGACCCAGTACTTC. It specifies CASSHTPGGPEETQYF.